This note documents a single T cell receptor beta chain sequence. Its antigen is still unknown. Per-base quality was not reported, and no clone a single base away is much larger than it. These data are taken from a study of blood T cell repertoires in COVID-19 (TCRdb year 2020). For context, the study as a whole: The collaborator samples originated in the United States, Italy and Spain and spanned the acute and convalescent phases of COVID-19. The dataset comprised deeply sampled blood TCRbeta repertoires from subjects exposed to, actively infected with, or recovered from COVID-19. The repertoires were made available in a free public database intended to serve as a resource for research on the immune response to SARS-CoV-2. HLA class I and class II types, where available, came from metadata supplied by the sample provider rather than from assay-based typing. Samples came from the ongoing ImmuneRACE study (first 160 participants) plus 1,254 subjects from 6 global collaborators. Nearly every sample came with metadata listing a de-identified subject ID, COVID-19 status, age in years and sex. The material from the prospective study consisted of cDNA or gDNA derived from T cells, B-cell-depleted T cells, or PBMCs.

Including cysteine and phenylalanine, the CDR3 has 15 amino acids. Only the CDR3 portion is preserved as DNA: 45 bases, with reading frame beginning at the first base. V is clipped by 6 bases and J by 0 bases, and the sequence between their germline boundaries is 12 bases long. Based on the germline V gene, the CDR1 and CDR2 sequences are MNHEY and SVGAGI. Collaborating institutions collected whole blood in K2EDTA tubes following their own protocols. For TCRbeta analysis, collaborators shipped samples as frozen whole blood, isolated PBMCs, or DNA extracted from either of those sample types. Study-wide conclusions, independent of this receptor: How much clinical and demographic metadata was included differed by source and by participant, and the metadata was provided uncurated.

TCRbeta CDR3 regions were amplified from genomic DNA by means of the immunoSEQ Assay, a bias-controlled multiplex PCR. Regarding the original processing steps: Nucleated cell counts per sample were estimated from amplification of reference gene primers within the assay. Sequence reads were collapsed and filtered to measure the absolute abundance of every unique TCRbeta CDR3 rearrangement. For each sample, productive Simpson clonality was calculated as the square root of Simpson's diversity index over productive rearrangements. TCRdb mirrors the immuneACCESS table, restricted to in-frame sequences. Some clones are absent from its copies; in checked studies, under half trace to an unresolved V gene, and the reason for the others is unknown. That table furnishes V, J and clone size, whereas the DNA furnished D and trimming. Within this sample are under 200,000 clones, with over 80% of them counted one time only. The ten largest clones capture 2.5% to 3.5% of the sample.

This receptor was taken from a woman in her sixties with acute or convalescent COVID-19. Sequencing used peripheral blood. Here the chain combines TRBV6-5 and TRBJ1-3, with an unclear D gene assignment. The CDR3 loop reads CASRLGSFSGNTIYF. In nucleotides, the sequence is TGTGCCAGCAGGCTGGGCAGCTTCTCTGGAAACACCATATATTTT.